One and the same sample provided the 28 T cell receptor beta chains below, sequenced in a study of T cells in Graves' hyperthyroidism and ophthalmopathy. Using RNA transcripts as the source, TCR beta CDR3 regions were amplified. RT-PCR in the first round (using the HTBI primer set) targeted the TCR CDR3. A single record per CDR3 protein comes from TCRdb applying MiXCR to the multiplex PCR reads. The profile shows 700,000 or so distinct CDR3 sequences, roughly 15% of them singletons. The sample taken for sequencing was blood. These receptor sequences come from a woman aged 50 to 65 with Graves' ophthalmopathy.

V and J are TRBV7-9 and TRBJ1-2, with 9 positions matching TRBD1. CDR1 SEHNR and CDR2 FQNEAQ come from the germline V gene (reference sequence). Trimming cost V 6 bases and J 8 bases; bases outside gene matches: 16. The CDR3 is made up of 16 amino acids. The CDR3 DNA sequence: TGTGCCAGCAGAGAACCCAGCGCACAGGGGGCTTGGGGCTACACCTTC. This codes for CASREPSAQGAWGYTF.

Comment on this clonotype: A much larger clone lies one base from this, so it may be a read error. This chain uses TRBV5-1 with TRBJ2-7, with 10 positions matching TRBD2. V gave up 1 base and J gave up 6 bases; unmatched junction bases: 13. The germline CDR1 and CDR2 sequences are SGHRS and YFSETQ. This CDR3 is 17 amino acids long. The CDR3 nucleotides read TGCGCCAGCAGCTTGAGGGCTAGCGGGAGAGGTGGCCTCGAGCAGTACTTC. Residues: CASSLRASGRGGLEQYF.

At least ten counts were recorded for this clonotype. The chain has TRBV4-2 and TRBJ2-1; a possible D gene is TRBD2 (5 bases). CDR3 size: 14 residues. Trimming cost V 1 base and J 8 bases, with 12 bases left between them. The germline CDR1 and CDR2 sequences are LGHNA and YNFKEQ. The CDR3 nucleotides are TGTGCCAGCAGCCAAGGCAGAAGTAGCGATGAGCAGTTCTTC. Translated: CASSQGRSSDEQFF.

This clonotype was recorded at least ten times. This chain uses TRBV7-3 with TRBJ2-2; D uncertain. This CDR3 is 15 amino acids long. Trimming took 2 bases from V and 2 from J, leaving 9 bases between them. From germline, CDR1 is SGHTA and CDR2 FQGTGA. The CDR3 coding sequence is TGTGCCAGCAGCTTATTCGGCCAAAACACCGGGGAGCTGTTTTTT. Translated: CASSLFGQNTGELFF. Looking up the rest from reference TRBV7-3 and TRBJ2-2 gives the full variable domain: GAGVSQTPSNKVTEKGKYVELRCDPISGHTALYWYRQSLGQGPEFLIYFQGTGAADDSGLPNDRFFAVRPEGSVSTLKIQRTERGDSAVYLCASSLFGQNTGELFFGEGSRLTVL.

The chain recombines TRBV7-2 with TRBJ1-1; D not resolved. The CDR3 consists of 14 residues. CDR1 and CDR2 from the germline V gene are SGHTA and FQGNSA. Trimming removed 5 bases at V and 0 bases at J, with 10 bases between. CDR3 in DNA: TGTGCCAGCAGCCGTCAGACCCTGAACACTGAAGCTTTCTTT. Protein sequence: CASSRQTLNTEAFF.

The gene calls are TRBV11-2 and TRBJ2-6; 7 nucleotides match TRBD1. This CDR3 is 18 amino acids long. The V gene end was trimmed by 5 bases and the J gene end by 6 bases; junction bases not matched to a gene: 16. In germline, CDR1 is SGHAT, CDR2 FQNNGV. The CDR3 nucleotides read TGTGCCAGCAGCCCACTAAAAAGACAGGGCGCTGAGGCCAACGTCCTGACTTTC. It codes for CASSPLKRQGAEANVLTF.

This clonotype was counted ten times or more. V usage is TRBV11-2 and J usage is TRBJ2-1; 8 nucleotides align to TRBD2. Trimming cost V 0 bases and J 5 bases; bases outside gene matches: 9. Germline V lookup: CDR1 SGHAT, CDR2 FQNNGV. The CDR3 is 17 residues long. Here the CDR3 reads CASSLDREGGGHNEQFF. CDR3 sequence (DNA): TGTGCCAGCAGCTTAGATCGGGAGGGGGGGGGTCACAATGAGCAGTTCTTC.

V usage is TRBV12-5 and J usage is TRBJ2-1; 11 bases fit TRBD1. V lost 7 bases and J lost 6; bases outside the gene matches: 20. The CDR3 loop spans 19 amino acids. Germline V CDR1 and CDR2: LGHNT, FRNRAP. This CDR3 reads CASARDRGMSGSGLNEQFF. The CDR3 nucleotides read TGTGCTAGTGCACGGGACAGGGGGATGAGCGGGAGTGGTCTCAATGAGCAGTTCTTC.

The chain has TRBV5-1 and TRBJ2-3; unclear D gene. CDR3 length equals 15 residues. Germline CDR1 reads SGHRS; CDR2 reads YFSETQ. Trimming left V 0 bases short and J 4 bases short, with 12 bases between. The CDR3 loop is CASSLDWRISDTQYF. The CDR3, as DNA: TGCGCCAGCAGCTTGGATTGGCGAATCTCAGATACGCAGTATTTT.

This clonotype was detected many times. J is TRBJ1-5 and V is TRBV28; D remains unclear. V lost 0 bases, J lost 4 bases, and 13 bases lay in between. The CDR3 covers 16 residues. Germline values: CDR1 MDHEN, CDR2 SYDVKM. The CDR3 reads CASSLWGRNNNQPQHF. DNA for the CDR3: TGTGCCAGCAGTTTATGGGGGAGAAACAATAATCAGCCCCAGCATTTT.

This chain uses TRBV9 with TRBJ1-1; no clear D. The germline V gene encodes CDR1 SGDLS and CDR2 YYNGEE. Trimming stripped 3 bases from V and 1 base from J, with 13 bases between. The CDR3 has 15 amino acids. CDR3 nucleotide sequence: TGTGCCAGCAGCGCGTCTCTGGATACGAACACTGAAGCTTTCTTT. Translation gives CASSASLDTNTEAFF.

This clonotype has at least ten counts. The chain recombines TRBV7-8 with TRBJ2-7; D gene unclear. The V gene's germline CDR1 is SGHVS and CDR2 FQNEAQ. Trimming took 1 base from V and 4 from J, leaving 11 bases between them. The CDR3 consists of 14 residues. The CDR3 coding sequence is TGTGCCAGCAGCTTAGGTACAGAGTCTTACGAGCAGTACTTC. Its protein product is CASSLGTESYEQYF.

This clonotype was seen more than once but under ten times. A read error may be the cause here, since a much bigger clone is one base away. The chain uses TRBV7-9 and TRBJ2-1; the D gene is possibly TRBD1 (5 bases). The CDR3 covers 15 residues. CDR1 and CDR2 (germline): SEHNR, FQNEAQ (reference sequence). With 2 bases removed from V and 8 bases from J, the gap between germline ends came to 16 bases. In nucleotides, the CDR3 is TGTGCCAGCAGCTTAACAGGTTCCAGTGACGATGAGCAGTTCTTC. Its translation: CASSLTGSSDDEQFF.

This clonotype was counted at least ten times. The gene calls are TRBV20-1 and TRBJ1-1; D unresolved. CDR3 length: 12 residues. Trimming removed 2 bases from V and 8 bases from J, with 12 bases in between. Germline V CDR1 and CDR2: DFQATT, SNEGSKA (reference sequence). Written as DNA, the CDR3 is TGCAGTGCTAGAAAAGACCGGCTCGAAGCTTTCTTT. This codes for CSARKDRLEAFF.

This clonotype was picked up many times. The CDR3 here is CASSSGQGTTDTQYF. The CDR3 DNA reads TGTGCCAGCTCTTCGGGACAGGGAACCACAGATACGCAGTATTTT. The gene calls are TRBV18 and TRBJ2-3, with 9 bases lining up with TRBD1. The CDR3 length is 15 residues. Germline V gene lookup returns CDR1 KGHSH and CDR2 LQKENI. With V trimmed by 6 bases and J by 2 bases, 6 bases remained unmatched.

This clonotype was counted ten times or more. The rearrangement links TRBV3-1 to TRBJ2-1, with 9 nucleotides matching TRBD2. V lost 4 bases to trimming and J lost 0 bases; unmatched junction nucleotides: 4. Germline V gene sequence: CDR1 LGHDT, CDR2 YNNKEL (reference sequence). The length of the CDR3 is 16 residues. The CDR3 DNA reads as TGTGCCAGCAGCCCAAGACTAGCGGCCTCCTACAATGAGCAGTTCTTC. Protein: CASSPRLAASYNEQFF.

This clonotype was seen many times. V is TRBV6-2 or TRBV6-3 and J is TRBJ2-7; no clear D. Trimming shortened V by 6 bases and J by 1 base, and 16 bases separated the two germline ends. The CDR3 is made up of 15 amino acids. CDR1 is MNHEY and CDR2 is SVGEGT in the germline V gene. CDR3 loop: CASRPQVLPSYEQYF. In DNA, the CDR3 is TGTGCCAGCAGACCCCAGGTTCTTCCTTCCTACGAGCAGTACTTC.

This clonotype was seen many times. The chain joins TRBV6-5 to TRBJ2-6, with D possibly being TRBD1 (5 bases). Germline V gene data show CDR1 as MNHEY and CDR2 as SVGAGI. The CDR3 spans 15 residues. Trimming left V 0 bases short and J 2 bases short, with 5 bases between. The CDR3 reads CASSYSTAGANVLTF. The CDR3 DNA is TGTGCCAGCAGTTACTCGACAGCTGGGGCCAACGTCCTGACTTTC.

Only a few counts were recorded for this clonotype. This chain joins TRBV9 and TRBJ2-7; D gene unclear. The CDR3 contains 14 residues. Germline V CDR1 and CDR2: SGDLS, YYNGEE. Deletions cut 4 bases from V and 1 base from J, with 12 bases between. The CDR3 DNA sequence: TGTGCCAGCAGCCCAGTAGGCAATTCCTACGAGCAGTACTTC. Protein: CASSPVGNSYEQYF.

The chain employs TRBV20-1 and TRBJ2-6, with D uncertain. The CDR3 spans 14 residues. V was cut by 3 bases and J by 0 bases, with 6 bases left in between. In germline, CDR1 is DFQATT, CDR2 SNEGSKA (reference sequence). The CDR3 bases are TGCAGTGCTAGGTACGGCTCTGGGGCCAACGTCCTGACTTTC. Translation gives CSARYGSGANVLTF.

This clonotype has ten or more counts. The rearrangement joins TRBV30 to TRBJ1-5; 8 bases are shared with TRBD1. Germline CDR1 GTSNPN, CDR2 SVGIG (reference sequence). The CDR3 runs to 15 residues. The V and J ends lost 7 bases and 3 bases, in that order; junction bases with no gene match: 11. This chain's CDR3 is CAFGQGSTLNQPQHF. The CDR3 region has the DNA TGTGCCTTCGGACAGGGATCAACCCTCAATCAGCCCCAGCATTTT.

The chain has TRBV27 and TRBJ2-7; D not certain. This CDR3 has 13 amino acids. Deletions cut 6 bases from V and 2 bases from J, with 11 bases between. Per germline, CDR1 MNHEY and CDR2 SMNVEV (reference sequence). CDR3: CASSPNTPYEQYF. The CDR3 DNA reads as TGTGCCAGCAGCCCGAATACACCCTACGAGCAGTACTTC.

The chain combines TRBV7-3 with TRBJ1-4; D gene ambiguous. V gave up 2 bases and J gave up 4 bases, with 11 bases separating them. The CDR3 covers 15 residues. Germline values: CDR1 SGHTA, CDR2 FQGTGA. CDR3 sequence (DNA): TGTGCCAGCAGCTTAGTTATAGGGTTTAATGAAAAACTGTTTTTT. It encodes CASSLVIGFNEKLFF.

This clonotype has ten or more counts. This chain joins TRBV6-2 or TRBV6-3 and TRBJ2-5, with D possibly matching TRBD1 (5 bases). The CDR3 runs to 16 residues. With 4 bases removed from V and 0 bases from J, the gap between germline ends came to 15 bases. Germline CDR1 and CDR2: MNHEY and SVGEGT. The CDR3 sequence: CASSLVGQANQETQYF. The CDR3 coding sequence is TGTGCCAGCAGTTTGGTCGGACAAGCAAACCAAGAGACCCAGTACTTC.

This clonotype was counted at least ten times. The chain couples TRBV3-1 to TRBJ2-5, with 9 bases identical to TRBD1. The CDR3 consists of 17 residues. Germline CDR1 is LGHDT and CDR2 is YNNKEL (reference sequence). The J segment lost 5 bases and the V segment lost 1 base, leaving 11 bases of the junction unmatched. CDR3 nucleotides: TGTGCCAGCAGCCAAGTGGGCGGGACAGGGCCGCATGAGACCCAGTACTTC. Its translation: CASSQVGGTGPHETQYF.

This clonotype was counted many times. This chain joins TRBV7-6 and TRBJ2-5; no clear D gene. The CDR3 is made up of 12 amino acids. Germline V lookup: CDR1 SGHVS, CDR2 FNYEAQ. The V end lost 10 bases, the J end lost 5 bases, and 14 bases lay between the germline ends. The CDR3 protein is CATSAVVETQYF. The CDR3 DNA follows: TGTGCCACCAGTGCGGTTGTTGAGACCCAGTACTTC.

Many counts were recorded for this clonotype. This rearrangement joins TRBV28 to TRBJ2-7, with 8 bases lining up with TRBD2. The J segment lost 2 bases and the V segment lost 1 base, leaving 7 bases of the junction unmatched. This CDR3 is built from 16 residues. Looked up from germline, CDR1 is MDHEN and CDR2 is SYDVKM. The chain's CDR3 is CASSLSLAVGTYEQYF. The CDR3, as DNA: TGTGCCAGCAGTTTATCACTAGCGGTGGGAACCTACGAGCAGTACTTC.

About this clonotype itself: This sequence may be a read error, since a much larger clone differs from it by one base. The chain employs TRBV29-1 and TRBJ1-2; no reliable D call. This CDR3 is built from 11 residues. Germline V gives CDR1 SQVTM, CDR2 ANQGSEA. The CDR3 protein is CSVEELGGYTF. The CDR3 bases are TGCAGCGTGGAAGAGTTAGGTGGCTACACCTTC.